This TCR beta chain stems from a study of cytotoxic CD8 clonotypes in ibrutinib-treated CLL. Turning to the study itself: Response samples were taken after a median about twelve months of treatment, range 6 to 36. Findings and caveats of the study: Sampling times differed between sustained-remission and progressing patients.

Sequenced by immunoSEQ multiplex PCR; TCRdb stores in-frame clones only, minus some. This sample carries hundreds of thousands of clones, over 55% of them seen once, and the ten largest clones take 5% to 6.5%. The germline V gene encodes CDR1 SGHVS and CDR2 FQNEAQ. V was pared by 5 bases and J by 6 bases, with 8 bases between. This CDR3 has 11 amino acids. This clone was counted a few times. The antigen is unknown. The TCR was taken from a human donor with chronic lymphocytic leukemia. The sample in question was PBMCs, obtained after 36 months of ibrutinib treatment. This chain links TRBV7-8 with TRBJ2-7, with D hard to call. This CDR3 reads CASSGVGEQYF. DNA of the CDR3: TGTGCCAGCAGCGGGGTCGGCGAGCAGTACTTC. The entire variable domain, with the rest obtained from reference TRBV7-8 and TRBJ2-7, is as follows: GAGVSQSPRYKVAKRGQDVALRCDPISGHVSLFWYQQALGQGPEFLTYFQNEAQLDKSGLPSDRFFAERPEGSVSTLKIQRTQQEDSAVYLCASSGVGEQYFGPGTRLTVT.